This T cell receptor beta chain was obtained from a study of T cells in Graves' hyperthyroidism and ophthalmopathy. Study-wide findings and caveats: The blood repertoire included most of the expanded thyroid clonotypes above 0.001. The model's output predicted ophthalmopathy at a median of roughly 6.9 months prior to onset. A model using 13 V-J features told ophthalmopathy apart from stable hyperthyroidism.

Germline-derived CDR1 and CDR2 are WNHNN and SYGVQD (reference sequence). The CDR3 totals 13 residues. The junction had 5 bases not matched to a gene; V was cut back by 8 bases and J by 4 bases. Not enrolled were patients with uncontrolled infection, other autoimmune disease, pregnancy or lactation. This clonotype was found many times. What it binds is unknown. Amplification of TCR beta CDR3 regions was performed using RNA transcripts as template. The TCR CDR3 first-round RT-PCR relied on the HTBI primer set. TCRdb reanalysed the multiplex PCR reads using MiXCR and keeps one entry per CDR3 protein. The profile covers 500,000 to 600,000 distinct CDR3 sequences, with just over 45% appearing a single time and under 20% taken by the ten largest.

The V and J genes are TRBV10-1 and TRBJ2-7; 10 bases map to TRBD2. The sequencing sample was made of peripheral blood or thyroid tissue (not recorded which). The sequence was obtained from an adult woman with Graves' disease, either hyperthyroidism or ophthalmopathy (not recorded which). The CDR3 DNA follows: TGCGCCAGCCCTAGCGGGAGTGAATACGAGCAGTACTTC. This translates into CASPSGSEYEQYF.